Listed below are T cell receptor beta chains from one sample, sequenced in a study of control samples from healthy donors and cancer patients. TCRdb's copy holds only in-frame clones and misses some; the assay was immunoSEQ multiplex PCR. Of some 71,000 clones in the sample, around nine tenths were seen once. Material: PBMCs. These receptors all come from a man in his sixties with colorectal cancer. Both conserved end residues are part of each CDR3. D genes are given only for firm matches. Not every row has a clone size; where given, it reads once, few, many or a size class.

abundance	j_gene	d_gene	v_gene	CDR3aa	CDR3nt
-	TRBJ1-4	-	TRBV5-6	CASSPGIGLTGSNEKLFF	TGTGCCAGCAGCCCCGGAATTGGGCTAACAGGGTCCAATGAAAAACTGTTTTTT
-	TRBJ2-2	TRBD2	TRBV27	CAIRTSGGPYTGELFF	TGTGCCATCCGGACTAGCGGGGGGCCCTACACCGGGGAGCTGTTTTTT
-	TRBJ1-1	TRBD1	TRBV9	CASSPRDRGNTNTEAFF	TGTGCCAGCAGCCCCAGGGACAGGGGAAATACGAACACTGAAGCTTTCTTT
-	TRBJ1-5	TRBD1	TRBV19	CASTLEGQGNQPQHF	TGTGCCAGTACCCTAGAGGGACAGGGGAATCAGCCCCAGCATTTT
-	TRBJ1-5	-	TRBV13	CASSLRRNQPQHF	TGTGCCAGCAGCTTAAGACGCAATCAGCCCCAGCATTTT
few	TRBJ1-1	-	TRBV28	CASSALTGSRMNTEAFF	TGTGCCAGCAGTGCGTTGACCGGCAGTCGCATGAACACTGAAGCTTTCTTT
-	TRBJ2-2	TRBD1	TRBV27	CASRMTGEGELFF	TGTGCCAGCAGGATGACAGGGGAGGGGGAGCTGTTTTTT
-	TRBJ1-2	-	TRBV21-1	CASSKGGREWSGDTF	TGTGCCAGCAGCAAAGGGGGCAGGGAGTGGTCGGGTGACACCTTC
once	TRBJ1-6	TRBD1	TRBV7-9	CASSGGTGVNSPLHF	TGTGCCAGCAGCGGGGGGACAGGGGTCAATTCACCCCTCCACTTT
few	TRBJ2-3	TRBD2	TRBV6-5	CASSLYGGDFADTQYF	TGTGCCAGCAGTTTGTACGGGGGGGATTTCGCAGATACGCAGTATTTT
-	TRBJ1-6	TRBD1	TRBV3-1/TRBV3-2	CASSEGQHNSPLHF	TGTGCCAGCAGCGAGGGACAGCATAATTCACCCCTCCACTTT
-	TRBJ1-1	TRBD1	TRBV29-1	CSTHHEGALNTEAFF	TGCAGCACCCATCATGAGGGGGCCTTGAACACTGAAGCTTTCTTT